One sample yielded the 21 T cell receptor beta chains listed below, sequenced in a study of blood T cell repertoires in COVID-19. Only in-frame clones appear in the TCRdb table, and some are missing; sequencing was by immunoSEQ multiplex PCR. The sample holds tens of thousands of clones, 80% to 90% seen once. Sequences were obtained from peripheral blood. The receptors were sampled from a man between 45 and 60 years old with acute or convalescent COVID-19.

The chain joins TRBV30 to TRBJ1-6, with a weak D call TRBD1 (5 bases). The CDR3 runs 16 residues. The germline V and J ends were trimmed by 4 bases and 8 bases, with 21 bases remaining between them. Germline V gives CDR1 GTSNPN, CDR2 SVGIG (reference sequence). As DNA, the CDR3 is TGTGCCTGGATAGAGGCAGGGAGGGCGAGGGATTCACCCCTCCACTTT. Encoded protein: CAWIEAGRARDSPLHF.

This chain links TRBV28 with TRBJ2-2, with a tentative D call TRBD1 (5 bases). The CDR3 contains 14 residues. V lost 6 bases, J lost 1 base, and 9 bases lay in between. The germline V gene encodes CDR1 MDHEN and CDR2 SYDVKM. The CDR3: CASRPTGNTGELFF. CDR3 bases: TGTGCCAGCAGACCAACAGGGAACACCGGGGAGCTGTTTTTT.

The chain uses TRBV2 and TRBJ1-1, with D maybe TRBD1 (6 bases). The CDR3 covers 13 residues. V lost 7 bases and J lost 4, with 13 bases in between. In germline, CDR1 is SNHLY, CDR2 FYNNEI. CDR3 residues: CASTAGVSTEAFF. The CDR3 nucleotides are TGTGCCAGCACAGCAGGGGTATCCACTGAAGCTTTCTTT.

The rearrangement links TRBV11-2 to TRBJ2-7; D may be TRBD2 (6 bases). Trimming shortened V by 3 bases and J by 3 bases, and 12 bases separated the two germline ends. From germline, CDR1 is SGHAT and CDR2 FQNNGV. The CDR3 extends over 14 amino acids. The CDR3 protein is CASSFGGNIYEQYF. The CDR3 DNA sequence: TGTGCCAGCAGCTTCGGCGGGAACATCTACGAGCAGTACTTC.

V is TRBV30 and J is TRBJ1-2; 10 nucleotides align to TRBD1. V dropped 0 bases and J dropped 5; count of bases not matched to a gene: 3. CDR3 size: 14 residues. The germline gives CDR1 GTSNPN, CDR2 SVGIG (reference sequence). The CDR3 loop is CAWSVGTGDYGYTF. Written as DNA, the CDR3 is TGTGCCTGGAGTGTAGGGACAGGGGATTATGGCTACACCTTC.

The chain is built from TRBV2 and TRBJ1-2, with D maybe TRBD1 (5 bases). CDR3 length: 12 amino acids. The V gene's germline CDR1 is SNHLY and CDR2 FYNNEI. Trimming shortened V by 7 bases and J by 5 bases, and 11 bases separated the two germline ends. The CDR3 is CASIDSLYGYTF. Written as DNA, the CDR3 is TGTGCCAGCATAGACAGCCTGTATGGCTACACCTTC.

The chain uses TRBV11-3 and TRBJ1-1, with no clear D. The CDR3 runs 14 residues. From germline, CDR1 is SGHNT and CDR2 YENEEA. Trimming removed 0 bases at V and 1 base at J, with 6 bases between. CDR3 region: CASSLERPNTEAFF. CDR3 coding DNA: TGTGCCAGCAGCTTAGAGCGCCCGAACACTGAAGCTTTCTTT.

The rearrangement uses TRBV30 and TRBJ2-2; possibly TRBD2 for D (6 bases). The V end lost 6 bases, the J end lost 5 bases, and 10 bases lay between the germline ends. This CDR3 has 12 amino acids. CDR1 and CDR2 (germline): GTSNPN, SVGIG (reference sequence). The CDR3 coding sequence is TGTGCCTGCCTTGGAGGGACCGGGGAGCTGTTTTTT. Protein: CACLGGTGELFF.

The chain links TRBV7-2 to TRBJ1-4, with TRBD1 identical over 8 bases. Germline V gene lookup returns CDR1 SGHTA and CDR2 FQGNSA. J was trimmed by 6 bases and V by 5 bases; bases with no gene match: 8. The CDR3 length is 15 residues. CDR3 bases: TGTGCCAGCAGCCTACAGGGGGGTAGTTATGAAAAACTGTTTTTT. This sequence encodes CASSLQGGSYEKLFF.

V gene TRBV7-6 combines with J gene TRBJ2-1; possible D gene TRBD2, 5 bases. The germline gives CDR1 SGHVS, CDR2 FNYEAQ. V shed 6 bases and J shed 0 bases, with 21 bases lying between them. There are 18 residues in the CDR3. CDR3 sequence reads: CASSYSLGRRSSYNEQFF. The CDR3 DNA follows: TGTGCCAGCAGTTACTCACTAGGACGCCGGAGCTCCTACAATGAGCAGTTCTTC.

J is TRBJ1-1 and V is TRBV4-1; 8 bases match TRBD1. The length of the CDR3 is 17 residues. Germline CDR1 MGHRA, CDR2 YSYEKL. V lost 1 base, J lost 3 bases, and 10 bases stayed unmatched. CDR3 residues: CASSQASGQGIHTEAFF. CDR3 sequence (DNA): TGCGCCAGCAGCCAAGCATCCGGACAGGGAATTCACACTGAAGCTTTCTTT.

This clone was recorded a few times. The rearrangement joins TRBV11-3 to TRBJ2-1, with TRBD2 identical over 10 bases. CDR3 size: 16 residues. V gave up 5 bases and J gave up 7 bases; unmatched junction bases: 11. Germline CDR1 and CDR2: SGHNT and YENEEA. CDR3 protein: CASSGLAGGLGNEQFF. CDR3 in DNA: TGTGCCAGCAGCGGATTAGCGGGAGGTCTCGGGAATGAGCAGTTCTTC.

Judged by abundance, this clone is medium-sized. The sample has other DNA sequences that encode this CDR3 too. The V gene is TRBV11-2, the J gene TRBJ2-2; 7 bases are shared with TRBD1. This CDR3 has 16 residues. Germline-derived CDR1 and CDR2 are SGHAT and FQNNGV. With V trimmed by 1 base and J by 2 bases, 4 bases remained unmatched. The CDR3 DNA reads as TGTGCCAGCAGCTTAGTCGGGACAGTTAACACCGGGGAGCTGTTTTTT. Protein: CASSLVGTVNTGELFF.

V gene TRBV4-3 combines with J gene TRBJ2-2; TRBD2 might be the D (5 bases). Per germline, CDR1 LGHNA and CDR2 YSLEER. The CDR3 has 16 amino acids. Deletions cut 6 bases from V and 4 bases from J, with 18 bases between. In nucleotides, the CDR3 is TGCGCCAGCAGTCCACCTCCACCACTAGGCACCGGGGAGCTGTTTTTT. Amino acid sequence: CASSPPPPLGTGELFF.

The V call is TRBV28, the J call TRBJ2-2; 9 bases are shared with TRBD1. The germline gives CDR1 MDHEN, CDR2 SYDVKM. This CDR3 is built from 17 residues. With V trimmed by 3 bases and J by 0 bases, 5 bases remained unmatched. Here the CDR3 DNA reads TGTGCCAGCAGTTTCACCGGACAGGGGCCGAACACCGGGGAGCTGTTTTTT. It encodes CASSFTGQGPNTGELFF.

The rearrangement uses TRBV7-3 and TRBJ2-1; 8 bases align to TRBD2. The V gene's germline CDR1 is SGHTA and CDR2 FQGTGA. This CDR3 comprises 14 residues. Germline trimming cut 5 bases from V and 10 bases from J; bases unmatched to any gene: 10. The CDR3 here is CASSPGTSPWEQFF. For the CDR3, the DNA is TGTGCCAGCAGCCCCGGGACTAGTCCGTGGGAGCAGTTCTTC.

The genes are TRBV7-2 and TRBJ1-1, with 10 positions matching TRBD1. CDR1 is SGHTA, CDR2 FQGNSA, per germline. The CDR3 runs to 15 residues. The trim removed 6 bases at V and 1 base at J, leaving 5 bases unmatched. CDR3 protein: CASRRQGARNTEAFF. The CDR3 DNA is TGTGCCAGCAGGCGACAGGGGGCAAGGAACACTGAAGCTTTCTTT.

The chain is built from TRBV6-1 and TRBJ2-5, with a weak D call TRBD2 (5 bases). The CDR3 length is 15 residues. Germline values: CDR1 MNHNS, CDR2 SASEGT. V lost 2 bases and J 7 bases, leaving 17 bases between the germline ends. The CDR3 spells CASSESHGSGRTQYF. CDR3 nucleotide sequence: TGTGCCAGCAGTGAAAGCCACGGTTCGGGGAGGACCCAGTACTTC.

The CDR3, as DNA: TGTGCCAGCAGTGTCTCACTAGCGAAGTCCTACGAGCAGTACGTC. Protein product: CASSVSLAKSYEQYV. The chain couples TRBV2 to TRBJ2-7; 7 nucleotides agree with TRBD2. V lost 4 bases to trimming and J lost 1 base; unmatched junction nucleotides: 7. The CDR3 loop spans 15 amino acids. Germline V CDR1 and CDR2: SNHLY, FYNNEI.

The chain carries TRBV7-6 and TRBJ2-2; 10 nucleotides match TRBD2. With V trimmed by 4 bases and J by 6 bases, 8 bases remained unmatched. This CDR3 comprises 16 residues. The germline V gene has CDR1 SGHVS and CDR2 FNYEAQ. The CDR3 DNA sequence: TGTGCCAGCAGCTCGACAGCGCTAGCGGGAGCCGGGGAGCTGTTTTTT. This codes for CASSSTALAGAGELFF. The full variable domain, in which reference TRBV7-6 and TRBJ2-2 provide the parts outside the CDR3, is GAGVSQSPRYKVTKRGQDVALRCDPISGHVSLYWYRQALGQGPEFLTYFNYEAQQDKSGLPNDRFSAERPEGSISTLTIQRTEQRDSAMYRCASSSTALAGAGELFFGEGSRLTVL.

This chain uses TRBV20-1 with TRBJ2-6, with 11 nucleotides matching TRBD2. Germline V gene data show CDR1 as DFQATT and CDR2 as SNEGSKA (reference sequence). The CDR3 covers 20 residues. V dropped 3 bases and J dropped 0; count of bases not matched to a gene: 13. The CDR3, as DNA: TGCAGTGCTAGTTGGAGGACTAGCGGGTCCGGGGCCTCTGGGGCCAACGTCCTGACTTTC. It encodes CSASWRTSGSGASGANVLTF.